This T cell receptor beta chain was found in a study of cytomegalovirus exposure and HLA in healthy donors. Overall study results and limits: Most TCR sequences were rare, but some public TCRs occurred in many donors. Per a prior analysis, the majority of TCR beta V segments were productive roughly 90% or roughly 30% of the time.

The PCR used 60 Vbeta and 13 Jbeta primers. The data were produced by immunoSEQ multiplex PCR, yet TCRdb's version contains in-frame clones alone and is incomplete. The table has 150,000 to 200,000 clones, around three quarters seen once; the top ten hold roughly 1.7%. Details on this clone: The antigen is unknown.

The CDR3 length is 14 residues. Per germline, CDR1 SNHLY and CDR2 FYNNEI. The V gene lost 7 bases and the J gene lost 8 bases, with 20 bases spanning the gap. Sequencing was carried out using PBMCs. The clonotype originates from a woman in her thirties in good health and CMV-seronegative. The chain is built from TRBV2 and TRBJ1-2; no reliable D call. CDR3 amino acids: CASTRFEDFRGYTF. As DNA, the CDR3 is TGTGCCAGCACCCGTTTTGAGGACTTTAGGGGCTACACCTTC.